This TCR beta chain came from a study of shared clonotypes between healthy human individuals. Study-wide results and limits: It was anticipated that sequencing depth would influence how many clonotypes donors shared. Generation of non-shared clonotypes was less probable than generation of clonotypes shared by all four donors.

A remark on this clone: Antigen specificity is unknown. Other nucleotide sequences from this sample produce the same CDR3.

In germline, CDR1 is SEHNR, CDR2 FQNEAQ (reference sequence). V lost 5 bases and J lost 3, with 8 bases in between. The CDR3 loop spans 12 amino acids. CD45RO-negative CD8 cells positively selected for CCR7 made up the naive population, which excluded terminally differentiated effector memory CD45RA+ cells. Template for every sorted-subset replicate PCR totaled 150 to 250 ng DNA, some 30,000 T cell genomes. Assay used: immunoSEQ multiplex PCR; TCRdb lists only in-frame clones, some missing. This sample yields hundreds of thousands of clones, of which 85% to 95% are seen a single time; 0.11% belongs to the top ten.

The specimen sequenced was naive CD8+ T cells sorted from blood. The sequence was obtained from a woman aged 25 to 39 in good health. The gene calls are TRBV7-9 and TRBJ2-7, with TRBD2 as a possible D gene (5 bases). CDR3 sequence reads: CASSLTSYEQYF. The CDR3 DNA is TGTGCCAGCAGCCTTACTAGCTACGAGCAGTACTTC.